The entry that follows covers one TCR beta chain sequence. No antigen is known for it. The data belong to a study of CD8+ T cells in alopecia areata. Study-level results: Alphabeta T cells residing in normal skin are also sequenced in scalp samples. The study found higher clonality in lesional than normal scalp, especially in alopecia totalis/universalis. Researchers reported that TCR sharing among patients proved less clear than in mice, possibly HLA-linked.

PBMCs provided sorted CD4+ and CD8+ T cells. CDR1 and CDR2 (germline): LNHDA, SQIVND (reference sequence). This CDR3 has 15 amino acids. Trimming removed 4 bases from V and 1 base from J; junction bases left unmatched: 3. It was cDNA, reverse transcribed from extracted RNA, that served as the sequencing template. TCRdb's table, derived via immunoSEQ multiplex PCR, lists solely in-frame clones and lacks some. Of 90,000 to 130,000 clones listed, approximately 59% are singletons. J is TRBJ1-3 and V is TRBV19; TRBD1 matches at 8 bases. The origin of this receptor is a human donor in good health. Sequenced material: CD8+ T cells sorted from blood. In nucleotides, the CDR3 is TGTGCCAGTAGTACCGGGACAGGATCTGGAAACACCATATATTTT. As protein: CASSTGTGSGNTIYF.